The entry below gives a single TCR beta chain sequence along with its context. Its antigen is unknown. The data are from a study of T cell repertoires in cytomegalovirus infection. Study at large: HLA-B-restricted CMV epitopes that are well studied were used alongside recently identified HLA-C-restricted ones. Carrying CMV and the relevant HLA type showed in public TCR beta signatures.

Trimming removed 6 bases from V and 4 bases from J; junction bases left unmatched: 15. The germline V gene encodes CDR1 DFQATT and CDR2 SNEGSKA (reference sequence). The CDR3 has 16 residues. The study's findings and limits: The ex vivo response was dominated by HLA-C-restricted CMV-specific TCR beta clonotypes. Cumulative frequency of public TCR beta families picked out carriers of CMV plus the relevant HLA.

TCRdb re-called the reads with MiXCR, one entry per CDR3 protein. The table includes a few hundred thousand distinct CDR3 sequences, roughly 43% detected once. Sample: cultured PBMCs, taken from culture after CMV antigen stimulation. This TCR came from a human donor in good health (CMV status not recorded). Some clones in this sample may be carry-over from other donors' samples. The rearrangement links TRBV20-1 to TRBJ2-3, with TRBD2 identical over 8 bases. The CDR3 sequence: CSAPGRSGGLSDTQYF. CDR3 in DNA: TGCAGTGCCCCGGGCCGGAGCGGGGGATTGTCAGATACGCAGTATTTT.